Listed here are 24 T cell receptor beta chains from one sample, sequenced in a study of T cells in Graves' hyperthyroidism and ophthalmopathy (dated by TCRdb to between 2018 and 2021). Libraries were prepared through multiplex PCR. Sequenced on an Illumina HiSeq 2000. The TCR beta CDR3 regions were amplified from the RNA transcripts. A first-round RT-PCR of the TCR CDR3 used the HTBI primer set with the Qiagen OneStep RT-PCR kit. TCRdb itself trimmed the public reads at Q25 with fastp, ran MiXCR and retained productive beta chains. When rows share a CDR3 protein, they turn into one entry using the most common DNA and genes. The table for this sample lists approximately 380,000 distinct CDR3 sequences; around 15% of them were counted only once. Approximately 29% of the sample comes from the top ten. The sample comprised blood. The receptors were sampled from a man aged 45-65 years with Graves' ophthalmopathy.

V is TRBV28 and J is TRBJ2-7; the match to TRBD2 covers 12 bases. This CDR3 region has 17 residues. Germline values: CDR1 MDHEN, CDR2 SYDVKM. After removal of 4 bases from V and 5 bases from J, the junction contained 12 bases not matched to a gene. Here the CDR3 reads CASSSLLTSGSFHEQYF. The CDR3 DNA is TGTGCCAGCAGTTCCTTACTGACTAGCGGGAGCTTCCACGAGCAGTACTTC.

V gene TRBV5-1 combines with J gene TRBJ2-7; TRBD2 matches at 11 bases. The junction had 3 bases not matched to a gene; V was cut back by 0 bases and J by 4 bases. The CDR3 is made up of 15 amino acids. CDR1 is SGHRS, CDR2 YFSETQ, per germline. For the CDR3, the DNA is TGCGCCAGCAGCTTGGTGCTAGCGGGAGGTTACGAGCAGTACTTC. Protein: CASSLVLAGGYEQYF.

The table lists this clonotype with many counts. The chain links TRBV5-1 to TRBJ2-5, with 8 bases lining up with TRBD1. Germline CDR1 and CDR2: SGHRS and YFSETQ. The trim removed 4 bases at V and 3 bases at J, leaving 5 bases unmatched. This CDR3 has 14 residues. In DNA, the CDR3 is TGCGCCAGCAGCCCAGGGGGCAGGGAAGAGACCCAGTACTTC. Translating it yields CASSPGGREETQYF. Filled out from reference TRBV5-1 and TRBJ2-5, the complete variable domain reads KAGVTQTPRYLIKTRGQQVTLSCSPISGHRSVSWYQQTPGQGLQFLFEYFSETQRNKGNFPGRFSGRQFSNSRSEMNVSTLELGDSALYLCASSPGGREETQYFGPGTRLLVL.

This clonotype came up many times. This chain uses TRBV11-3 with TRBJ2-2, with a tentative D call TRBD2 (6 bases). The germline gives CDR1 SGHNT, CDR2 YENEEA. The CDR3 runs 17 residues. Between the trimmed V and J ends, which lost 1 base and 4 bases, there was a span of 16 bases. The CDR3 DNA reads TGTGCCAGCAGCTTAGTGTCGCTAGCGTCTAGCACCGGGGAGCTGTTTTTT. This sequence encodes CASSLVSLASSTGELFF.

A note on this clonotype: Being one base from a much bigger clone, this may be a read error. This chain links TRBV7-9 with TRBJ1-1; D is unclear. This CDR3 spans 15 amino acids. Germline CDR1 is SEHNR and CDR2 is FQNEAQ (reference sequence). The chain's CDR3 is CTSSLEGNLNTEAFF. CDR3 nucleotides: TGTACCAGCAGCTTAGAGGGTAACTTGAACACTGAAGCTTTCTTT.

This chain joins TRBV19 and TRBJ2-7; perhaps D is TRBD1 or TRBD2 (5 bases each). Trimming left V 2 bases short and J 3 bases short, with 11 bases between. The CDR3 has 14 residues. Germline lookup yields CDR1 LNHDA and CDR2 SQIVND (reference sequence). The CDR3 region is CASSIRDAVYEQYF. CDR3 DNA: TGTGCCAGTAGTATACGGGACGCGGTCTACGAGCAGTACTTC.

This clonotype was detected many times. The CDR3 DNA follows: TGTGCCAGCAGCAAACGGACAGGGAGGGGCGGGGAGCTGTTTTTT. Translating gives CASSKRTGRGGELFF. The rearrangement joins TRBV11-3 to TRBJ2-2, with D maybe TRBD1 (8 bases). Germline lookup yields CDR1 SGHNT and CDR2 YENEEA. There are 15 residues in the CDR3. With 5 bases removed from V and 7 bases from J, the gap between germline ends came to 17 bases.

This clonotype counts as medium-sized (0.01 to 0.1%). This chain joins TRBV11-2 and TRBJ2-7, with TRBD2 matching over 10 bases. V lost 5 bases, J lost 4 bases, and 5 bases stayed unmatched. CDR1 and CDR2 (germline): SGHAT, FQNNGV. The CDR3 consists of 14 residues. CDR3 in DNA: TGTGCCAGCAGCAGAGCGGGAGGGCCTTACGAGCAGTACTTC. It is translated as CASSRAGGPYEQYF.

This clonotype was seen repeatedly, ten times or more. This chain joins TRBV20-1 and TRBJ1-5, with TRBD1 matching 9 bases. The CDR3 is 18 residues long. Unmatched junction bases numbered 15, after V lost 4 bases and J lost 2 bases. CDR1 is DFQATT, CDR2 SNEGSKA, per germline (reference sequence). The CDR3 nucleotides read TGCAGTGCTACTAAGGGACAGGGTGGGGCAGGGCGCAATCAGCCCCAGCATTTT. This sequence encodes CSATKGQGGAGRNQPQHF.

In its sample, this clonotype was seen a few times. V gene TRBV20-1 combines with J gene TRBJ1-3, with D unresolved. Germline values: CDR1 DFQATT, CDR2 SNEGSKA (reference sequence). This CDR3 contains 15 residues. V was cut by 0 bases and J by 0 bases, with 9 bases left in between. The CDR3 spells CSARDPRDSGNTIYF. CDR3 DNA sequence: TGCAGTGCTAGAGATCCAAGGGACTCTGGAAACACCATATATTTT.

This clonotype was seen only a few times. V gene TRBV12-3 or TRBV12-4 combines with J gene TRBJ2-1; D is perhaps TRBD1 (6 bases). The CDR3 sequence is 15 residues long. Trimming cost V 3 bases and J 1 base, with 10 bases left between them. In DNA, the CDR3 is TGTGCCAGCAGTTTGGACAGACCATCCTACAATGAGCAGTTCTTC. Translation: CASSLDRPSYNEQFF.

The chain links TRBV20-1 to TRBJ2-4, with TRBD1 identical over 8 bases. In germline, CDR1 is DFQATT, CDR2 SNEGSKA (reference sequence). The trim removed 1 base at V and 8 bases at J, leaving 10 bases unmatched. The CDR3 contains 15 residues. The CDR3 reads CSARGSAGGSHIQYF. CDR3 DNA sequence: TGCAGTGCTAGAGGGAGCGCAGGGGGCAGTCACATTCAGTACTTC.

This chain connects TRBV6-1 to TRBJ1-2; unclear D gene. The germline gives CDR1 MNHNS, CDR2 SASEGT. Trimming stripped 3 bases from V and 8 bases from J, with 13 bases between. The CDR3 length is 13 residues. The CDR3 protein is CASSDRTPPGYTF. The CDR3, as DNA: TGTGCCAGCAGTGACAGGACGCCTCCGGGCTACACCTTC.

The CDR3 DNA follows: TGTGCCAGCAGTCCTCCCGGGACACAACCTCAGCCCCAGCATTTT. It translates to CASSPPGTQPQPQHF. The V gene is TRBV25-1, the J gene TRBJ1-5; possible D gene TRBD1, 6 bases. V was pared by 5 bases and J by 6 bases, with 17 bases between. This CDR3 is built from 15 residues. Germline V gene data show CDR1 as MGHDK and CDR2 as SYGVNS.

This clonotype was recorded at least ten times. The chain employs TRBV6-1 and TRBJ2-1; 7 bases line up with TRBD2. This CDR3 is built from 16 residues. V dropped 5 bases and J dropped 6; count of bases not matched to a gene: 13. Germline V gene data show CDR1 as MNHNS and CDR2 as SASEGT. The DNA for the CDR3 is TGTGCCAGCAGTTTGCACCGGGACTACTTGATCAATGAGCAGTTCTTC. It translates to CASSLHRDYLINEQFF.

As concerns this clonotype: The junction departs from germline at one end; a sequencing error may be responsible. The V and J genes are TRBV19 and TRBJ2-1; weak D call: TRBD2 (5 bases). The germline gives CDR1 LNHDA, CDR2 SQIVND (reference sequence). The CDR3 length is 14 residues. Here the CDR3 reads CASSIQDFSYEQSF. Written as DNA, the CDR3 is TGTGCCAGTAGTATACAGGACTTTTCCTATGAGCAGTCCTTC.

This clonotype was picked up many times. The V and J genes are TRBV20-1 and TRBJ2-7, with D tentatively TRBD2 (6 bases). V was cut by 3 bases and J by 5 bases, with 8 bases left in between. This CDR3 has 11 residues. In germline, CDR1 is DFQATT, CDR2 SNEGSKA (reference sequence). For the CDR3, the DNA is TGCAGTGCTAGCCCGGGAGACGAGCAGTACTTC. This translates into CSASPGDEQYF.

This clonotype was picked up many times. V gene TRBV10-3 combines with J gene TRBJ2-1; 9 nucleotides line up with TRBD1. This CDR3 is 14 amino acids long. Germline CDR1 reads ENHRY; CDR2 reads SYGVKD. With 10 bases clipped from V and 10 bases from J, the junction kept 14 bases outside the gene matches. The CDR3 spells CATTGTGNLGEQFF. In DNA, the CDR3 is TGTGCCACCACCGGGACAGGGAACCTTGGGGAGCAGTTCTTC.

This clonotype was seen at least ten times. This chain connects TRBV6-1 to TRBJ1-5; D remains unclear. The V gene lost 4 bases and the J gene lost 11 bases, with 15 bases spanning the gap. CDR1 and CDR2 (germline): MNHNS, SASEGT. The CDR3 runs to 13 residues. The CDR3 nucleotides are TGTGCCAGCAGTGTGGGCCGCGCCTTGGCCCAGCATTTT. This sequence encodes CASSVGRALAQHF.

The table lists this clonotype with many counts. V is TRBV3-1 and J is TRBJ2-5, with unresolved D. Germline loops: CDR1 LGHDT, CDR2 YNNKEL (reference sequence). Trimming took 4 bases from V and 4 from J, leaving 13 bases between them. The CDR3 spans 14 residues. This chain's CDR3 is CASSPIGSRETQYF. The DNA of the CDR3 is TGTGCCAGCAGCCCGATCGGCAGTAGAGAGACCCAGTACTTC.

The table lists this clonotype with a few counts. The rearrangement joins TRBV4-1 to TRBJ2-7; D assignment may be TRBD1 or TRBD2 (5 bases each). CDR1 and CDR2 from the germline V gene are MGHRA and YSYEKL. This CDR3 spans 16 amino acids. The V end was cut by 0 bases, the J end by 3 bases, with 15 bases between. CDR3: CASSQEGTPSGYEQYF. CDR3 DNA: TGCGCCAGCAGCCAAGAGGGGACCCCATCGGGCTACGAGCAGTACTTC.

This clonotype occurred many times. J is TRBJ2-7 and V is TRBV20-1; TRBD2 matches at 9 bases. Germline assignment: CDR1 DFQATT and CDR2 SNEGSKA (reference sequence). The V gene end was trimmed by 2 bases and the J gene end by 2 bases; junction bases not matched to a gene: 4. The CDR3 runs 14 residues. DNA for the CDR3: TGCAGTGCTAGAACGGCGGGAGGGCCCTACGAGCAGTACTTC. Amino acids: CSARTAGGPYEQYF.

This clonotype was seen a few times. V is TRBV29-1 and J is TRBJ2-2; 9 nucleotides align to TRBD2. Unmatched junction bases numbered 5, after V lost 6 bases and J lost 6 bases. Germline CDR1 is SQVTM and CDR2 is ANQGSEA. The CDR3 contains 13 residues. The CDR3 here is CSVLAGASGELFF. The CDR3 region has the DNA TGCAGCGTATTAGCGGGAGCGTCCGGGGAGCTGTTTTTT.

In its sample, this clonotype was seen a few times. This chain uses TRBV4-2 with TRBJ2-3; D may match TRBD1 or TRBD2 (5 bases each). V was pared by 2 bases and J by 0 bases, with 21 bases between. The CDR3 is 19 residues long. Looked up from germline, CDR1 is LGHNA and CDR2 is YNFKEQ. The CDR3 reads CASSQRKFRDGSSTDTQYF. The CDR3 DNA reads TGTGCCAGCAGCCAAAGGAAGTTCCGGGACGGCTCAAGCACAGATACGCAGTATTTT.